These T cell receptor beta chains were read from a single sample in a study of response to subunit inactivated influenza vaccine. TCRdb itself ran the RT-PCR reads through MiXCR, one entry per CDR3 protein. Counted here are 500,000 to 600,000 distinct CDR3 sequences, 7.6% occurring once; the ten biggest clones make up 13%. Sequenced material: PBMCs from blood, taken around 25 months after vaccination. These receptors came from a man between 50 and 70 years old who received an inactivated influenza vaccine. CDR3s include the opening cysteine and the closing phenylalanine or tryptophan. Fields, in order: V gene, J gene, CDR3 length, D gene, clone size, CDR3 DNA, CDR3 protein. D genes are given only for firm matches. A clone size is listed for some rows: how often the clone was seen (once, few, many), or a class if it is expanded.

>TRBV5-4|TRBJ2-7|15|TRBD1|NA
TGTGCCAGCAGCTTTACCGGGACAGAATCCTACGAGCAGTACTTC
CASSFTGTESYEQYF
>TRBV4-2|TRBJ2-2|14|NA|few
TGTGCCAGCAGCCAAGATACGGGGTCGGGGGAGCTGTTTTTT
CASSQDTGSGELFF
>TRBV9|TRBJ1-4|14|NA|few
TGTGCCAGCAGCAGGGAAGCAACTAATGAAAAACTGTTTTTT
CASSREATNEKLFF
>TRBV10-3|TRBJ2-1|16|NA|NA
TGTGCCATCAGTGAGTCGTTCTACGGGAGTTACAATGAGCAGTTCTTC
CAISESFYGSYNEQFF
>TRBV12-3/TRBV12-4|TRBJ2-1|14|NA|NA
TGTGCCAGCAGCCAGCTACAGGGCCCCAATGAGCAGTTCTTC
CASSQLQGPNEQFF
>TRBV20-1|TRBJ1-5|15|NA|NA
TGCAGTGCTAAAGATTACACAGGCTCCTATCAGCCCCAGCATTTT
CSAKDYTGSYQPQHF
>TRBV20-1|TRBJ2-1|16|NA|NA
TGCAGTGCTAGAGATCCTCGGATTAGCGCGTACAATGAGCAGTTCTTC
CSARDPRISAYNEQFF
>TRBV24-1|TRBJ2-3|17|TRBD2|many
TGTGCCACCAGTGGGACTAGCGGGAAAACAAACACAGATACGCAGTATTTT
CATSGTSGKTNTDTQYF
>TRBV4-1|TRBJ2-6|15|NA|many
TGCGCCAGCAGCCAAGGTGGATCTGGGGCCAACGTCCTGACTTTC
CASSQGGSGANVLTF
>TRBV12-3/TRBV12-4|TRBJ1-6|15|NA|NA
TGTGCCAGCAGACCCGGGGGAAGGAGAAATTCACCCCTCCACTTT
CASRPGGRRNSPLHF